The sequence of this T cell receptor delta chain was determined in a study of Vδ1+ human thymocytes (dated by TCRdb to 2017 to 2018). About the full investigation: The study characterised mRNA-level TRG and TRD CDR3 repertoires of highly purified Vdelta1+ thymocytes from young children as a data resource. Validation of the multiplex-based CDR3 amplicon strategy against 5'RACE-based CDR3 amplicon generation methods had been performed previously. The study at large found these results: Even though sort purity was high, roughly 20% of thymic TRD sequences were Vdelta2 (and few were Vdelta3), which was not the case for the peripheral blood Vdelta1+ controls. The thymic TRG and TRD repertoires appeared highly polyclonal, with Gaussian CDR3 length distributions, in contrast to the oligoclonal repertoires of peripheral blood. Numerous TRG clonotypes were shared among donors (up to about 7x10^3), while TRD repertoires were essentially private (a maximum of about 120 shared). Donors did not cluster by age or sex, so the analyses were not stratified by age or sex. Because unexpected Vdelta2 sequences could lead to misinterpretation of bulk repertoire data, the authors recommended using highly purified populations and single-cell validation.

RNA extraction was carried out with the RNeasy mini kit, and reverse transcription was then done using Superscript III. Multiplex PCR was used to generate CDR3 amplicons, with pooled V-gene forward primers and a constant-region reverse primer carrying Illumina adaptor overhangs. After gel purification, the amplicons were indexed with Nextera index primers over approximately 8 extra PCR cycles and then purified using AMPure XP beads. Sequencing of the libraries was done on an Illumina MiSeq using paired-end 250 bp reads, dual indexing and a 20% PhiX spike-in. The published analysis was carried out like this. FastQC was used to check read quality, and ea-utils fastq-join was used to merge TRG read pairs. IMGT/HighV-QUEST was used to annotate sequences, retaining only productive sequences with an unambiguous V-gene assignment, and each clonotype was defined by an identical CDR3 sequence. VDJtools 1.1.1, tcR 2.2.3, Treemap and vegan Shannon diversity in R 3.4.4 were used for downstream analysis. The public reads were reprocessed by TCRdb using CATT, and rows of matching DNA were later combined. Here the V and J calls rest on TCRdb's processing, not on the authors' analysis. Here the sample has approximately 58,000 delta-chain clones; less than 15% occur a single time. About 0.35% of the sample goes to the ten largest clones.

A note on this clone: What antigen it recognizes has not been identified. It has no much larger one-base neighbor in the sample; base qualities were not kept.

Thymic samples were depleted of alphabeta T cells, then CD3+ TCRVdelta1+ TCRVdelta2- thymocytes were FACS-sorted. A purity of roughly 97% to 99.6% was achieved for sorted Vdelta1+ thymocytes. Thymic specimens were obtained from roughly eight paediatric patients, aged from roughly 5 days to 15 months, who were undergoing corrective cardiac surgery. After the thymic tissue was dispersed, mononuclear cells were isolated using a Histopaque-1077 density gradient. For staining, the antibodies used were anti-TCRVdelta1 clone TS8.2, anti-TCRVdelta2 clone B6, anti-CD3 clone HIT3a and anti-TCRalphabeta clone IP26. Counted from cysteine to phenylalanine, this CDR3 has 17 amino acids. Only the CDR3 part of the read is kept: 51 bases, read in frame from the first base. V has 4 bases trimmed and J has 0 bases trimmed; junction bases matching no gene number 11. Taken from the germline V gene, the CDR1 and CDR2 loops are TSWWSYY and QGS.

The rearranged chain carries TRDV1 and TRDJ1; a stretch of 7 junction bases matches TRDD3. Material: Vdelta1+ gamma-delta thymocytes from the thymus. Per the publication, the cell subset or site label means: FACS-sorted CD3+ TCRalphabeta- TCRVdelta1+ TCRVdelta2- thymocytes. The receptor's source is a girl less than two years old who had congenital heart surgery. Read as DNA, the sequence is TGTGCTCTTGGGGTTTCTTCTTTACTGGGGTACACCGATAAACTCATCTTT. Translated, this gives CALGVSSLLGYTDKLIF.